The clone carrying this T cell receptor (beta chain) was detected only once. This sample is part of a study of blood T cell repertoires in COVID-19. About the research overall: Samples of COVID-19 (acute and convalescent) were obtained from the United States, Italy and Spain.

Participants were placed into cohorts based on the clinical history they reported. Cohort 3 donors counted as recovered after two negative PCRs, clearance, or resolved symptoms. There are 14 residues in the CDR3. Germline V gene lookup returns CDR1 SGDLS and CDR2 YYNGEE. V lost 0 bases, J lost 0 bases, and 7 bases lay in between. Assay: immunoSEQ multiplex PCR; the TCRdb copy retains only in-frame clones and omits some. This repertoire shows around 260,000 clones, 80% to 95% found once; its top ten account for approximately 1.2%. The rearrangement uses TRBV9 and TRBJ2-7; no clear D. Sequencing was done on a sample of PBMCs or T cells enriched from blood (not recorded which). The sequence came from a woman aged 30 to 39 who had recovered from COVID-19. The CDR3 region is CASSVVPDSYEQYF. The CDR3 nucleotides are TGTGCCAGCAGCGTAGTGCCAGACTCCTACGAGCAGTACTTC.